The TCR beta chain under discussion was sequenced for a study of breast tumors, draining lymph nodes, adjacent tissues. General study results and limits: Compared with lymph nodes, tumors were less diverse; compared with nontumor tissue, more. Data fit most tumor T cells coming from lymph node, expanding in tumor. Tumor and nontumor repertoires were significantly more similar in luminal-like than in basal-like breast cancer.

The table lists this clonotype with many counts. The antigen remains undetermined. TCRdb recomputed calls from the multiplex PCR reads with MiXCR, one row per CDR3 protein. Of around 250,000 distinct CDR3 sequences in the sample, under 40% are singletons; the top ten hold about 3.9%. Samples came from axillary lymph nodes draining the breast cancer. From germline, CDR1 is DFQATT and CDR2 SNEGSKA (reference sequence). This CDR3 spans 15 amino acids. J lost 6 bases, V lost 0 bases, and 7 bases had no gene match. This receptor was identified in a female donor with breast cancer. Some clones in this sample may be carry-over from other donors' samples. The chain links TRBV20-1 to TRBJ1-4, with TRBD1 matching over 7 bases. Specimen: axillary lymph node tissue. As DNA, the CDR3 is TGCAGTGCTAGAGATCGAGGGGGCGCCTATGAAAAACTGTTTTTT. It codes for CSARDRGGAYEKLFF.